These T cell receptor beta chains were read from a single sample in a study of cytomegalovirus exposure and HLA in healthy donors. Data came from immunoSEQ multiplex PCR; TCRdb stores just in-frame clones and leaves some out. The sample has roughly 80,000 clones, roughly 73% seen once. Sequenced sample: PBMCs. Source of these receptors: a woman in her thirties or forties in good health and CMV-seropositive. Each CDR3 is given with its conserved first and last residue. A D gene is named only where the DNA matches it firmly. Where a row states a size, it is once, few, many or the class of an expanded clone; other rows omit it.

size: -
J: TRBJ2-1
D: -
V: TRBV28
CDR3: CASRAPGGRSNEQFF
DNA: TGTGCCAGCAGAGCCCCAGGGGGGCGTTCCAATGAGCAGTTCTTC

size: few
J: TRBJ1-1
D: -
V: TRBV7-9
CDR3: CASSQQGGMSDTEAFF
DNA: TGTGCCAGCAGCCAACAAGGGGGAATGAGTGATACTGAAGCTTTCTTT

size: -
J: TRBJ2-7
D: TRBD2
V: TRBV5-1
CDR3: CASSRLAGSYEQYF
DNA: TGCGCCAGTTCTCGACTAGCGGGCTCCTACGAGCAGTACTTC

size: few
J: TRBJ1-4
D: -
V: TRBV7-6
CDR3: CASSLVRGLDEKLFF
DNA: TGTGCCAGCAGCTTAGTCCGAGGGTTAGACGAAAAACTGTTTTTT

size: -
J: TRBJ1-2
D: -
V: TRBV19
CDR3: CASTQGGYGYTF
DNA: TGTGCCAGTACCCAGGGCGGCTATGGCTACACCTTC

size: -
J: TRBJ2-5
D: -
V: TRBV29-1
CDR3: CSVDRAGGGETQYF
DNA: TGCAGCGTTGACCGAGCGGGCGGCGGAGAGACCCAGTACTTC

size: -
J: TRBJ1-3
D: -
V: TRBV30
CDR3: CAWTLYSGSGNTIYF
DNA: TGTGCCTGGACTCTGTACTCGGGTTCTGGAAACACCATATATTTT

size: -
J: TRBJ1-2
D: -
V: TRBV19
CDR3: CASSTARQVKVPYGYTF
DNA: TGTGCCAGTAGTACTGCTCGACAGGTGAAGGTCCCTTATGGCTACACCTTC

size: -
J: TRBJ2-3
D: TRBD1
V: TRBV6-1
CDR3: CASSDGTGLDTQYF
DNA: TGTGCCAGCAGTGACGGGACAGGGCTCGATACGCAGTATTTT

size: -
J: TRBJ1-5
D: -
V: TRBV6-6
CDR3: CASSYSKQGSGPQHF
DNA: TGTGCCAGCAGTTACTCGAAACAGGGCAGCGGACCCCAGCATTTT

size: -
J: TRBJ2-5
D: -
V: TRBV7-2
CDR3: CASSPTSQRETQYF
DNA: TGTGCCAGCAGCCCCACATCTCAGAGGGAGACCCAGTACTTC

size: -
J: TRBJ2-6
D: TRBD2
V: TRBV6-5
CDR3: CASSYAGEGANVLTF
DNA: TGTGCCAGCAGTTACGCGGGGGAGGGGGCCAACGTCCTGACTTTC

size: -
J: TRBJ1-1
D: TRBD1
V: TRBV18
CDR3: CASSVQDRAREAFF
DNA: TGTGCCAGCTCAGTTCAGGACAGGGCCAGGGAAGCTTTCTTT

size: -
J: TRBJ1-1
D: -
V: TRBV5-5
CDR3: CASSSPLDGQNTEAFF
DNA: TGTGCCAGCAGCTCCCCGTTGGACGGACAAAACACTGAAGCTTTCTTT

size: -
J: TRBJ2-3
D: TRBD2
V: TRBV5-1
CDR3: CASSWTSGGTDTQYF
DNA: TGCGCCAGCAGCTGGACTAGCGGGGGCACAGATACGCAGTATTTT

size: -
J: TRBJ2-1
D: TRBD2
V: TRBV28
CDR3: CASSSGGAEQFF
DNA: TGTGCCAGCAGTAGCGGGGGGGCTGAGCAGTTCTTC

size: -
J: TRBJ2-2
D: -
V: TRBV7-9
CDR3: CASSSTAGKNTGELFF
DNA: TGTGCCAGCAGCTCCACCGCCGGGAAGAACACCGGGGAGCTGTTTTTT

size: once
J: TRBJ1-1
D: TRBD1
V: TRBV18
CDR3: CASSLIHGDSEAFF
DNA: TGTGCCAGCTCACTTATCCACGGGGACAGCGAAGCTTTCTTT

size: once
J: TRBJ2-5
D: -
V: TRBV7-2
CDR3: CASTPGGLGGETQYF
DNA: TGTGCCAGCACCCCTGGGGGCCTCGGAGGAGAGACCCAGTACTTC

size: -
J: TRBJ1-2
D: -
V: TRBV25-1
CDR3: CASSDQGGTTYGYTF
DNA: TGTGCCAGCAGTGACCAAGGGGGTACTACCTATGGCTACACCTTC

size: -
J: TRBJ2-7
D: TRBD2
V: TRBV5-1
CDR3: CASSFLAGDAFKQYF
DNA: TGCGCCAGCAGCTTCCTAGCGGGGGATGCATTTAAGCAGTACTTC

size: -
J: TRBJ2-7
D: TRBD2
V: TRBV9
CDR3: CASSVGGSTDSEQYF
DNA: TGTGCCAGCAGCGTGGGCGGGAGCACGGACTCCGAGCAGTACTTC

size: few
J: TRBJ1-1
D: -
V: TRBV5-6
CDR3: CASSLNGMNTEAFF
DNA: TGTGCCAGCAGCTTGAACGGGATGAACACTGAAGCTTTCTTT

size: -
J: TRBJ1-3
D: TRBD1
V: TRBV5-6
CDR3: CASSFPDRQLGNTIYF
DNA: TGTGCCAGCAGCTTTCCGGACAGGCAGTTGGGAAACACCATATATTTT

size: -
J: TRBJ1-1
D: -
V: TRBV2
CDR3: CASRGSGHTNTEAFF
DNA: TGTGCCAGCAGGGGGTCGGGACACACGAACACTGAAGCTTTCTTT

size: -
J: TRBJ1-4
D: -
V: TRBV9
CDR3: CASSYSGLGGGEKLFF
DNA: TGTGCCAGCAGCTACAGCGGTCTGGGAGGAGGCGAAAAACTGTTTTTT

size: -
J: TRBJ2-2
D: TRBD2
V: TRBV29-1
CDR3: CSVKRGGVGELFF
DNA: TGCAGCGTTAAGCGGGGGGGTGTCGGGGAGCTGTTTTTT

size: -
J: TRBJ2-3
D: TRBD2
V: TRBV25-1
CDR3: CASTDSGGAYLGTDTQYF
DNA: TGTGCCAGCACCGATAGCGGGGGGGCCTATCTAGGCACAGATACGCAGTATTTT

size: -
J: TRBJ1-5
D: -
V: TRBV30
CDR3: CAWSVPAGSQPQHF
DNA: TGTGCCTGGAGTGTACCGGCAGGCTCCCAGCCCCAGCATTTT

size: -
J: TRBJ1-2
D: TRBD1
V: TRBV29-1
CDR3: CSALQGNYGYTF
DNA: TGCAGCGCGTTACAGGGGAACTATGGCTACACCTTC

size: -
J: TRBJ1-2
D: -
V: TRBV2
CDR3: CASKFGQTTYGYTF
DNA: TGTGCCAGCAAGTTTGGACAGACGACATATGGCTACACCTTC